These 30 T cell receptor beta chains were all obtained from the same sample, sequenced in a study of beta chain features in type 1 diabetes. The isolated RNA, all of it, was reverse transcribed, so expressed TCRB transcripts were what got sequenced. Only in-frame clones appear in the TCRdb table, and some are missing; sequencing was by immunoSEQ multiplex PCR. This table has 900,000 or so clones, 17% appearing once. Sequenced: naive CD4+ T cells from blood. The origin of the receptors is a woman between 18 and 30 years old in good health.

The gene calls are TRBV7-2 and TRBJ2-3; TRBD2 agrees at 8 bases. Germline trimming cut 2 bases from V and 4 bases from J; bases unmatched to any gene: 14. The germline CDR1 and CDR2 sequences are SGHTA and FQGNSA. The CDR3 covers 18 residues. CDR3 nucleotide sequence: TGTGCCAGCAGCTTATCCGGGTTAGCGGGAAGTTCCCCAGATACGCAGTATTTT. It encodes CASSLSGLAGSSPDTQYF.

The V and J genes are TRBV7-2 and TRBJ1-2; D not certain. Per the germline V gene, CDR1 is SGHTA and CDR2 is FQGNSA. CDR3 length equals 13 residues. With 4 bases removed from V and 8 bases from J, the gap between germline ends came to 14 bases. CDR3 sequence: CASSSRGVGGYTF. CDR3 bases: TGTGCCAGCAGCTCACGCGGGGTCGGCGGCTACACCTTC.

This clone was seen a handful of times. The V gene is TRBV4-3, the J gene TRBJ2-2; D is unresolved. V was pared by 2 bases and J by 8 bases, with 6 bases between. The CDR3 runs to 12 residues. Germline CDR1 is LGHNA and CDR2 is YSLEER. The CDR3 DNA reads TGCGCCAGCAGCCAAAAGGGAGGGGAGCTGTTTTTT. Translating it yields CASSQKGGELFF.

This clone has a handful of counts. Other DNA sequences in this specimen translate into the identical CDR3. The chain combines TRBV28 with TRBJ2-5; a possible D gene is TRBD1 (6 bases). CDR3 length equals 13 residues. Deletions cut 2 bases from V and 5 bases from J, with 9 bases between. Germline-derived CDR1 and CDR2 are MDHEN and SYDVKM. The CDR3 protein is CASSLGGGETQYF. DNA of the CDR3: TGTGCCAGCAGTTTAGGGGGCGGGGAGACCCAGTACTTC. Supplemented by reference TRBV28 and TRBJ2-5, the full variable domain reads DVKVTQSSRYLVKRTGEKVFLECVQDMDHENMFWYRQDPGLGLRLIYFSYDVKMKEKGDIPEGYSVSREKKERFSLILESASTNQTSMYLCASSLGGGETQYFGPGTRLLVL.

This clone was detected a few times. The V and J genes are TRBV5-6 and TRBJ2-5, with 10 positions matching TRBD1. Germline CDR1 SGHDT, CDR2 YYEEEE. CDR3 length: 15 amino acids. Trimming cost V 0 bases and J 5 bases; bases outside gene matches: 4. CDR3 in DNA: TGTGCCAGCAGCTTGGCCCGGACAGGGGGGGAGACCCAGTACTTC. Amino acid sequence: CASSLARTGGETQYF.

J is TRBJ1-1 and V is TRBV18; D not resolved. V dropped 0 bases and J dropped 0 bases, with 8 bases sitting between them. This CDR3 has 15 amino acids. The germline gives CDR1 KGHSH, CDR2 LQKENI. The CDR3 sequence is CASSPPAVLNTEAFF. In DNA, the CDR3 is TGTGCCAGCTCACCACCGGCAGTCCTGAACACTGAAGCTTTCTTT.

This clone has a handful of counts. The chain couples TRBV5-1 to TRBJ2-5, with a weak D call TRBD1 (6 bases). V was pared by 6 bases and J by 2 bases, with 11 bases between. This CDR3 has 13 residues. CDR1 SGHRS and CDR2 YFSETQ come from the germline V gene. CDR3 residues: CASTLQGQETQYF. For the CDR3, the DNA is TGCGCCAGCACCTTACAGGGTCAAGAGACCCAGTACTTC.

The chain carries TRBV7-2 and TRBJ1-3; D not certain. The CDR3 has 13 residues. Germline V lookup: CDR1 SGHTA, CDR2 FQGNSA. Trimming cost V 1 base and J 3 bases, with 4 bases left between them. CDR3 in DNA: TGTGCCAGCAGCTTAGGGGGTGGAAACACCATATATTTT. Protein: CASSLGGGNTIYF.

V usage is TRBV28 and J usage is TRBJ2-1, with D unclear. CDR3 size: 12 residues. Trimming took off 3 bases at V and 9 bases at J, with 9 bases between the two ends. Germline assignment: CDR1 MDHEN and CDR2 SYDVKM. The CDR3 nucleotides read TGTGCCAGCAGTTTGGAAATGGGTGAGCAGTTCTTC. It yields the protein CASSLEMGEQFF.

The rearrangement joins TRBV2 to TRBJ2-7, with TRBD2 identical over 11 bases. CDR1 and CDR2 from the germline V gene are SNHLY and FYNNEI. V lost 6 bases, J lost 4 bases, and 5 bases stayed unmatched. This CDR3 has 14 residues. CDR3 nucleotide sequence: TGTGCCAGCAGGACCGGGACTAGCGGATACGAGCAGTACTTC. Translating gives CASRTGTSGYEQYF.

The chain has TRBV5-6 and TRBJ2-7; either TRBD1 or TRBD2 may supply D (6 bases each). CDR1 and CDR2 (germline): SGHDT, YYEEEE. Trimming pared 0 bases from V and 5 bases from J, leaving 12 bases between. There are 14 residues in the CDR3. This CDR3 reads CASSLGWGADEQYF. The CDR3, as DNA: TGTGCCAGCAGCTTGGGATGGGGGGCCGACGAGCAGTACTTC.

This clone was counted a few times. The same CDR3 arises from other DNA sequences in this sample as well. The genes are TRBV20-1 and TRBJ2-7; either TRBD1 or TRBD2 may supply D (5 bases each). Trimming removed 6 bases at V and 3 bases at J, with 9 bases between. This CDR3 has 11 residues. Germline CDR1 DFQATT, CDR2 SNEGSKA (reference sequence). The CDR3 spells CSARDLYEQYF. The CDR3, as DNA: TGCAGTGCCAGGGACCTCTACGAGCAGTACTTC.

The chain recombines TRBV27 with TRBJ2-5; D possibly corresponds to TRBD2 (5 bases). This CDR3 contains 13 residues. Between the trimmed V and J ends, which lost 7 bases and 4 bases, there was a span of 13 bases. The germline V gene encodes CDR1 MNHEY and CDR2 SMNVEV (reference sequence). The CDR3 reads CASTEAAGETQYF. DNA for the CDR3: TGTGCCAGCACCGAGGCGGCGGGAGAGACCCAGTACTTC.

This clone was seen once. V gene TRBV7-2 combines with J gene TRBJ1-2; no clear D. This CDR3 contains 14 residues. V was shortened by 1 base and J by 4 bases, with 10 bases between the two germline ends. Per the germline V gene, CDR1 is SGHTA and CDR2 is FQGNSA. CDR3 sequence (DNA): TGTGCCAGCAGCTTAGAATCGGGCGGCTATGGCTACACCTTC. The encoded protein is CASSLESGGYGYTF.

V and J are TRBV19 and TRBJ1-5; D possibly corresponds to TRBD1 (5 bases). CDR1 LNHDA and CDR2 SQIVND come from the germline V gene (reference sequence). The germline V and J ends were trimmed by 7 bases and 2 bases, with 15 bases remaining between them. The CDR3 covers 15 residues. CDR3 in amino acids: CASTLRTPGNQPQHF. The CDR3 DNA reads TGTGCCAGTACCCTACGGACACCGGGCAATCAGCCCCAGCATTTT.

This clone has more than one count but fewer than ten. The J gene is TRBJ2-3, the V gene TRBV7-2, with D perhaps matching TRBD2 (6 bases). The CDR3 covers 13 residues. Per the germline V gene, CDR1 is SGHTA and CDR2 is FQGNSA. The V end lost 6 bases, the J end lost 4 bases, and 11 bases lay between the germline ends. The CDR3 region has the DNA TGTGCCAGCAGGCCCCCGGGGGCAGATACGCAGTATTTT. As protein: CASRPPGADTQYF.

This clone was counted between two and nine times. The chain combines TRBV21-1 with TRBJ2-7. TRBV21-1 is listed as a pseudogene. The CDR3 has 15 residues. The CDR3 sequence is CASSKMVQDRRQQYF. CDR3 nucleotides: TGTGCCAGCAGCAAAATGGTGCAAGACCGACGTCAGCAGTACTTC.

This clone was counted between two and nine times. This rearrangement joins TRBV5-1 to TRBJ2-7; TRBD1 matches at 11 bases. The junction had 7 bases not matched to a gene; V was cut back by 2 bases and J by 9 bases. Germline V gives CDR1 SGHRS, CDR2 YFSETQ. The CDR3 consists of 14 residues. The CDR3 bases are TGCGCCAGCAGCTTATCGGACAGGGGGCAGGTGCAGTACTTC. Amino acid sequence: CASSLSDRGQVQYF.

The chain couples TRBV4-2 to TRBJ2-1; D ambiguous. CDR1 is LGHNA and CDR2 is YNFKEQ in the germline V gene. The CDR3 length is 15 residues. Trimming took off 0 bases at V and 10 bases at J, with 16 bases between the two ends. This CDR3 reads CASSQDRLGSLEQFF. CDR3 in DNA: TGTGCCAGCAGCCAAGATCGCTTGGGGTCTCTCGAGCAGTTCTTC.

This clone was seen only once. The chain employs TRBV20-1 and TRBJ2-3, with D perhaps TRBD1 (6 bases). The CDR3 spans 11 residues. V was trimmed by 7 bases and J by 5 bases, leaving 10 bases between them. Germline V gene sequence: CDR1 DFQATT, CDR2 SNEGSKA (reference sequence). The CDR3 sequence: CSGTGLDTQYF. The CDR3 DNA sequence: TGCAGTGGAACAGGGTTAGATACGCAGTATTTT.

This clone has just a few counts. The chain couples TRBV4-3 to TRBJ2-1, with TRBD2 as a possible D gene (6 bases). Per germline, CDR1 LGHNA and CDR2 YSLEER. The CDR3 runs 13 residues. Trimming left V 4 bases short and J 9 bases short, with 13 bases between. The CDR3 sequence: CASSRGGVGEQFF. The CDR3 region has the DNA TGCGCCAGCAGCCGGGGCGGGGTCGGTGAGCAGTTCTTC.

This clone was observed a few times. CDR3: CASSLVIGLVDEQFF. Here the CDR3 DNA reads TGTGCCAGCAGCTTAGTGATCGGTCTAGTCGATGAGCAGTTCTTC. This chain connects TRBV7-2 to TRBJ2-1; the D is unclear. The germline V gene encodes CDR1 SGHTA and CDR2 FQGNSA. Trimming cost V 1 base and J 8 bases, with 15 bases left between them. This CDR3 contains 15 residues.

This chain uses TRBV5-4 with TRBJ2-4; 12 bases align to TRBD2. Germline loops: CDR1 SGHNT, CDR2 YYREEE (reference sequence). The CDR3 length is 16 residues. Losses at the gene ends were 1 base for V and 1 base for J; bases not matched to a gene: 0. CDR3 bases: TGTGCCAGCAGCTTGACTAGCGGGAGGGCCAAAAACATTCAGTACTTC. Protein: CASSLTSGRAKNIQYF.

This sequence joins TRBV6-1 and TRBJ2-3, with 7 bases lining up with TRBD1. This CDR3 is built from 13 residues. J was trimmed by 4 bases and V by 8 bases; bases with no gene match: 6. The germline gives CDR1 MNHNS, CDR2 SASEGT. The CDR3 coding sequence is TGTGCCAGCCGACAGGGTGGGGCAGATACGCAGTATTTT. It specifies CASRQGGADTQYF.

The rearrangement links TRBV6-5 to TRBJ2-1, with a weak D call TRBD1 (5 bases). Germline CDR1 is MNHEY and CDR2 is SVGAGI. Trimming left V 6 bases short and J 6 bases short, with 18 bases between. The CDR3 has 15 amino acids. In nucleotides, the CDR3 is TGTGCCAGCAGCCTTGACAAGGGGCCATTCAATGAGCAGTTCTTC. This gives the protein CASSLDKGPFNEQFF.

This rearrangement joins TRBV7-2 to TRBJ1-5, with a tentative D call TRBD1 (6 bases). Germline-derived CDR1 and CDR2 are SGHTA and FQGNSA. This CDR3 comprises 13 residues. Trimming took 8 bases from V and 6 from J, leaving 14 bases between them. The CDR3 loop reads CASALQGPQPQHF. In nucleotides, the CDR3 is TGTGCCAGCGCCTTACAGGGCCCTCAGCCCCAGCATTTT.

V usage is TRBV5-4 and J usage is TRBJ1-1, with a possible D match to TRBD1 (5 bases). Germline V lookup: CDR1 SGHNT, CDR2 YYREEE (reference sequence). V was cut by 2 bases and J by 2 bases, with 10 bases left in between. The CDR3 has 14 residues. CDR3 in DNA: TGTGCCAGCAGCTTTATAGGGACTAACACTGAAGCTTTCTTT. It specifies CASSFIGTNTEAFF. Looking up the rest from reference TRBV5-4 and TRBJ1-1 gives the full variable domain: ETGVTQSPTHLIKTRGQQVTLRCSSQSGHNTVSWYQQALGQGPQFIFQYYREEENGRGNFPPRFSGLQFPNYSSELNVNALELDDSALYLCASSFIGTNTEAFFGQGTRLTVV.

The rearrangement joins TRBV2 to TRBJ1-5; 7 bases match TRBD1. This CDR3 has 14 residues. Germline V gene lookup returns CDR1 SNHLY and CDR2 FYNNEI. V lost 5 bases and J lost 2; bases outside the gene matches: 3. The DNA of the CDR3 is TGTGCCAGCAGTAAAACAGGGGGCAATCAGCCCCAGCATTTT. Its translation is CASSKTGGNQPQHF.

There are a few counts of this clone. The V gene is TRBV19, the J gene TRBJ2-3; TRBD2 matches 11 bases. The germline V gene has CDR1 LNHDA and CDR2 SQIVND (reference sequence). The CDR3 has 16 residues. The V segment lost 1 base and the J segment 6 bases; nucleotides outside the gene matches: 6. This CDR3 reads CASSIGLLAGADTQYF. CDR3 sequence (DNA): TGTGCCAGTAGTATAGGCCTACTAGCGGGAGCCGATACGCAGTATTTT. Looking up the rest from reference TRBV19 and TRBJ2-3 gives the full variable domain: DGGITQSPKYLFRKEGQNVTLSCEQNLNHDAMYWYRQDPGQGLRLIYYSQIVNDFQKGDIAEGYSVSREKKESFPLTVTSAQKNPTAFYLCASSIGLLAGADTQYFGPGTRLTVL.

There are a few counts of this clone. The chain employs TRBV9 and TRBJ2-3; no clear D. Germline V CDR1 and CDR2: SGDLS, YYNGEE. Trimming stripped 0 bases from V and 8 bases from J, with 10 bases between. The CDR3 runs 13 residues. The CDR3 DNA is TGTGCCAGCAGCGTAGCTCAGTCGGGTACGCAGTATTTT. This encodes CASSVAQSGTQYF.